This T cell receptor beta chain derives from a study of PD-L1 blockade in urothelial cancer. The CDR3 is 16 amino acids. V dropped 1 base and J dropped 1; count of bases not matched to a gene: 4. Germline assignment: CDR1 SEHNR and CDR2 FQNEAQ (reference sequence). The assay was immunoSEQ multiplex PCR, and TCRdb's table has in-frame clones only and misses some. The sample holds about 74,000 clones, roughly 84% seen once. Comments on this clone: The antigen is unknown.

Study observations and caveats: Larger 3-week expansion of tumor-associated blood clones was seen in durable-benefit patients.

The sequence derives from a man aged 65 to 79 with urothelial cancer. The rearrangement links TRBV7-9 to TRBJ2-3, with 8 bases fitting TRBD1. The specimen was PBMCs, collected around atezolizumab (anti-PD-L1) treatment. The CDR3 nucleotides read TGTGCCAGCAGCTTAGATGCAGGGGGCGGCACAGATACGCAGTATTTT. This translates into CASSLDAGGGTDTQYF.